The 22 T cell receptor beta chains given below trace back to one sample, sequenced in a study of shared clonotypes between healthy human individuals. The protocol was immunoSEQ multiplex PCR, while the TCRdb copy is restricted to in-frame clones and leaves out a portion. This sample has about a million clones, with 77% found just once. Material for sequencing was memory CD4+ T cells from PBMCs. Specified subset: CD45RA-negative fraction. Receptors were obtained from a man aged 18-30 years in good health. Some clones in this sample may be carry-over from other donors' samples.

The V call is TRBV5-5, the J call TRBJ1-4; 11 nucleotides match TRBD1. The J segment lost 8 bases and the V segment lost 0 bases, leaving 3 bases of the junction unmatched. In germline, CDR1 is SGHKS, CDR2 YYEKEE (reference sequence). The CDR3 loop spans 15 amino acids. The CDR3, as DNA: TGTGCCAGCAGCTTGGTCTGGACAGGGGGCGAAAAACTGTTTTTT. Amino acid sequence: CASSLVWTGGEKLFF. Together with reference TRBV5-5 and TRBJ1-4, the CDR3 gives the full variable domain: DAGVTQSPTHLIKTRGQQVTLRCSPISGHKSVSWYQQVLGQGPQFIFQYYEKEERGRGNFPDRFSARQFPNYSSELNVNALLLGDSALYLCASSLVWTGGEKLFFGSGTQLSVL.

The chain couples TRBV6-1 to TRBJ1-5, with D hard to call. The CDR3 is made up of 14 amino acids. CDR1 is MNHNS and CDR2 is SASEGT in the germline V gene. V was trimmed by 5 bases and J by 9 bases, leaving 17 bases between them. This chain's CDR3 is CASSLSPTRPPQHF. CDR3 bases: TGTGCCAGCAGTCTGTCCCCCACCCGGCCGCCCCAGCATTTT.

The rearrangement links TRBV5-1 to TRBJ1-2; tentatively, D is TRBD1 (5 bases). Germline assignment: CDR1 SGHRS and CDR2 YFSETQ. Trimming stripped 4 bases from V and 4 bases from J, with 14 bases between. The CDR3 runs to 14 residues. CDR3 coding DNA: TGCGCCAGCAGCGTGGGGGTAGTATCCTATGGCTACACCTTC. Protein sequence: CASSVGVVSYGYTF. The whole variable domain, remainder taken from reference TRBV5-1 and TRBJ1-2, is KAGVTQTPRYLIKTRGQQVTLSCSPISGHRSVSWYQQTPGQGLQFLFEYFSETQRNKGNFPGRFSGRQFSNSRSEMNVSTLELGDSALYLCASSVGVVSYGYTFGSGTRLTVV.

The rearrangement uses TRBV6-6 and TRBJ1-5; 10 bases map to TRBD1. The CDR3 sequence is 13 residues long. Trimming cost V 8 bases and J 6 bases; bases outside gene matches: 4. CDR1 is MNHNY, CDR2 SVGAGI, per germline (reference sequence). The DNA of the CDR3 is TGTGCCAGCCGGGACAGGGGTTTTCAGCCCCAGCATTTT. It yields the protein CASRDRGFQPQHF.

The CDR3 DNA reads TGTGCCAGCAGCTTAGATCTCCAGTCCTCCTACAATGAGCAGTTCTTC. This encodes CASSLDLQSSYNEQFF. The chain combines TRBV11-3 with TRBJ2-1; D call uncertain. Germline values: CDR1 SGHNT, CDR2 YENEEA. The CDR3 runs to 16 residues. V gave up 0 bases and J gave up 0 bases, with 9 bases separating them.

CDR3 bases: TGTGCCAGCAGTAACCAACAAGACTCTGGAAACACCATATATTTT. Translated, it gives CASSNQQDSGNTIYF. This chain joins TRBV2 and TRBJ1-3; D unclear. The CDR3 consists of 15 residues. Trimming removed 5 bases at V and 0 bases at J, with 11 bases between. Germline V CDR1 and CDR2: SNHLY, FYNNEI. Based on the CDR3 plus reference TRBV2 and TRBJ1-3, the full variable domain is EPEVTQTPSHQVTQMGQEVILRCVPISNHLYFYWYRQILGQKVEFLVSFYNNEISEKSEIFDDQFSVERPDGSNFTLKIRSTKLEDSAMYFCASSNQQDSGNTIYFGEGSWLTVV.

As to this clone: One end of the junction varies from germline; a read error may be responsible. The chain uses TRBV7-9 and TRBJ2-1; 7 nucleotides match TRBD2. There are 16 residues in the CDR3. The germline V gene encodes CDR1 SEHNR and CDR2 FQNEAQ (reference sequence). The CDR3 DNA reads TGCACACTACATAGCGGGCTAGCAGATACCTACAATGAGCAGTTCTTC. Amino acids: CTLHSGLADTYNEQFF.

Notes on this clone: Other nucleotide sequences in the sample specify the same CDR3. The rearrangement links TRBV5-4 to TRBJ2-3; the D gene is possibly TRBD2 (5 bases). Between the trimmed V and J ends, which lost 1 base and 2 bases, there was a span of 8 bases. Germline CDR1 and CDR2: SGHNT and YYREEE (reference sequence). This CDR3 has 14 residues. The CDR3 DNA follows: TGTGCCAGCAGCTTGCGGGGTTCCACAGATACGCAGTATTTT. Protein: CASSLRGSTDTQYF. The variable domain in full, with the rest retrieved from reference TRBV5-4 and TRBJ2-3, is ETGVTQSPTHLIKTRGQQVTLRCSSQSGHNTVSWYQQALGQGPQFIFQYYREEENGRGNFPPRFSGLQFPNYSSELNVNALELDDSALYLCASSLRGSTDTQYFGPGTRLTVL.

The chain recombines TRBV7-2 with TRBJ2-1, with 7 bases lining up with TRBD1. V was clipped by 6 bases and J by 2 bases; unmatched bases: 4. The CDR3 sequence is 14 residues long. Germline CDR1 reads SGHTA; CDR2 reads FQGNSA. In DNA, the CDR3 is TGTGCCAGCAGACGGGACAGAACCTACAATGAGCAGTTCTTC. Protein product: CASRRDRTYNEQFF.

V and J are TRBV4-2 and TRBJ2-7; 10 bases match TRBD2. Per germline, CDR1 LGHNA and CDR2 YNFKEQ. The CDR3 is 15 residues long. V lost 5 bases to trimming and J lost 4 bases; unmatched junction nucleotides: 8. The chain's CDR3 is CASSLEAGGPYEQYF. The CDR3, as DNA: TGTGCCAGCAGCTTAGAAGCGGGAGGGCCGTACGAGCAGTACTTC.

To note about this clone: This may arise from a read error, as a much more abundant clone is one base away. The V call is TRBV5-1, the J call TRBJ2-1, with 12 bases identical to TRBD2. CDR1 and CDR2 (germline): SGHRS, YFSETQ. Trimming cost V 4 bases and J 2 bases; bases outside gene matches: 1. The CDR3 is 15 residues long. The chain's CDR3 is CASSRLAGAYNEQFF. The CDR3 DNA reads TGCGCCAGCAGCCGACTAGCGGGAGCCTACAATGAGCAGTTCTTC.

CDR3 region: CASTWDSFPNTIYF. Written as DNA, the CDR3 is TGTGCCAGCACCTGGGACAGCTTCCCAAACACCATATATTTT. The rearrangement joins TRBV6-1 to TRBJ1-3, with 7 bases fitting TRBD1. The CDR3 spans 14 residues. CDR1 and CDR2 (germline): MNHNS, SASEGT. The V gene end was trimmed by 7 bases and the J gene end by 6 bases; junction bases not matched to a gene: 9.

As regards this clone: This sample includes further DNA sequences coding for the same CDR3. The chain uses TRBV18 and TRBJ1-5; TRBD1 matches 8 bases. With 6 bases clipped from V and 7 bases from J, the junction kept 5 bases outside the gene matches. CDR1 and CDR2 from the germline V gene are KGHSH and LQKENI. CDR3 length: 13 residues. In nucleotides, the CDR3 is TGTGCCAGCTCCCCGGACAGGGAACAGCCCCAGCATTTT. Translating gives CASSPDREQPQHF.

This clone was detected a few times. The chain carries TRBV28 and TRBJ1-1; D is ambiguous. The V end lost 3 bases, the J end lost 6 bases, and 11 bases lay between the germline ends. The CDR3 is 13 amino acids. From germline, CDR1 is MDHEN and CDR2 SYDVKM. In DNA, the CDR3 is TGTGCCAGCAGTTTGAGTTTTGGTTCTGAAGCTTTCTTT. Its protein is CASSLSFGSEAFF.

This clone was observed once. The chain uses TRBV6-1 and TRBJ1-3; the D gene is possibly TRBD1 (5 bases). There are 14 residues in the CDR3. CDR1 and CDR2 (germline): MNHNS, SASEGT. V was cut by 2 bases and J by 0 bases, with 5 bases left in between. In DNA form, the CDR3 reads TGTGCCAGCAGTGAACAGGGCTCTGGAAACACCATATATTTT. Residues: CASSEQGSGNTIYF.

The chain joins TRBV28 to TRBJ2-5; possibly TRBD2 for D (5 bases). CDR1 and CDR2 from the germline V gene are MDHEN and SYDVKM. The CDR3 spans 14 residues. The V end lost 3 bases, the J end lost 5 bases, and 13 bases lay between the germline ends. This chain's CDR3 is CASSLEEARETQYF. CDR3 nucleotide sequence: TGTGCCAGCAGTTTGGAGGAGGCACGGGAGACCCAGTACTTC.

This clone was found once. The J gene is TRBJ1-1, the V gene TRBV9, with no clear D. The CDR3 contains 13 residues. CDR1 SGDLS and CDR2 YYNGEE come from the germline V gene. Trimming removed 4 bases from V and 5 bases from J, with 12 bases in between. Written as DNA, the CDR3 is TGTGCCAGCAGCCCCAAAACGGTGACTGAAGCTTTCTTT. This sequence encodes CASSPKTVTEAFF.

V is TRBV28 and J is TRBJ1-4, with 9 bases fitting TRBD1. This CDR3 is built from 15 residues. Germline assignment: CDR1 MDHEN and CDR2 SYDVKM. With 7 bases clipped from V and 10 bases from J, the junction kept 13 bases outside the gene matches. CDR3 in DNA: TGTGCCAGCACCCGGGGACAGGGCGTAAGGATAAAACTGTTTTTT. Translating gives CASTRGQGVRIKLFF. Full variable domain (rest looked up from reference TRBV28 and TRBJ1-4): DVKVTQSSRYLVKRTGEKVFLECVQDMDHENMFWYRQDPGLGLRLIYFSYDVKMKEKGDIPEGYSVSREKKERFSLILESASTNQTSMYLCASTRGQGVRIKLFFGSGTQLSVL.

Here the CDR3 reads CAIQSGGNTEAFF. CDR3 coding DNA: TGTGCCATCCAATCTGGGGGGAACACTGAAGCTTTCTTT. The rearrangement links TRBV28 to TRBJ1-1; TRBD1 might be the D (5 bases). V was trimmed by 10 bases and J by 1 base, leaving 13 bases between them. Germline V CDR1 and CDR2: MDHEN, SYDVKM. CDR3 size: 13 residues.

This chain joins TRBV9 and TRBJ2-5, with 13 nucleotides matching TRBD2. Germline CDR1 reads SGDLS; CDR2 reads YYNGEE. The V gene end was trimmed by 3 bases and the J gene end by 7 bases; junction bases not matched to a gene: 3. The CDR3 sequence is 14 residues long. The CDR3 loop reads CASSGTSGSGTQYF. The CDR3 region has the DNA TGTGCCAGCAGCGGGACTAGCGGGAGCGGGACCCAGTACTTC.

This chain connects TRBV5-4 to TRBJ1-5; D gene uncertain. CDR1 SGHNT and CDR2 YYREEE come from the germline V gene (reference sequence). V was cut by 0 bases and J by 3 bases, with 4 bases left in between. The CDR3 contains 13 residues. CDR3 amino acids: CASSLGYNQPQHF. Written as DNA, the CDR3 is TGTGCCAGCAGCTTGGGGTACAATCAGCCCCAGCATTTT.

The chain uses TRBV9 and TRBJ1-2; 7 bases are a match to TRBD1. This CDR3 spans 16 amino acids. J was trimmed by 7 bases and V by 6 bases; bases with no gene match: 18. In germline, CDR1 is SGDLS, CDR2 YYNGEE. The CDR3 coding sequence is TGTGCCAGCACCACCCCCGCAACAGGGGCCTTGGGTGGCTACACCTTC. Protein sequence: CASTTPATGALGGYTF.